This entry concerns a single T cell receptor beta chain. This clone was recorded a few times. Its antigen remains unidentified. No base quality values were provided; no much bigger clone lies one nucleotide off. The receptor library was made with the immunoSEQ multiplex PCR assay. For the multiplex PCR, a mixture combining 60 forward primers for TCR Vbeta segments and 13 reverse primers for TCR Jbeta segments was used. The CDR3 region of rearranged TCR beta genes was amplified from genomic DNA by a multiplex PCR assay. The amplified TCR beta libraries were sequenced on the Illumina HiSeq System as 87-base-pair reads. Turning to the authors' computational methods: A later analysis counted 65 million to 90 million unique TCR beta chains across the 640 or so repertoires, and roughly 10 million of these chains were shared by at least two donors. Raw reads were error-corrected and collapsed into unique sequences with a nearest-neighbor algorithm that merged closely related sequences to remove PCR and sequencing errors. To assign V, D and J gene segments, CDR3 sequences were aligned to IMGT reference sequences. For a sequence to be retained, at least a six-nucleotide match to both a V gene segment and a J gene segment was required. Rearrangements were called productive when the CDR3 lacked stop codons and stayed in frame with V and J; all others were non-productive. CDR3 was defined according to IMGT convention as the region running from the second conserved V-encoded cysteine to the conserved J-encoded phenylalanine. In an earlier analysis of 550 to 650 of the donors, sequences lacking an unambiguous match to a single V gene segment were excluded. An earlier analysis of around 600 of the donors classified V segments as functional when productive rearrangements were above 56.7% and as segregating when the standard deviation between donors was above 5%. To diagnose cytomegalovirus status from the catalog of TCR beta chain sequences, a statistical classification framework was built. V and J gene assignment, in a later analysis, came from comparing TCR nucleotide sequences with IMGT/GENE-DB human TR gene sequences. A later analysis assigned CDR3 sequences and most-parsimonious VDJ recombination scenarios with the TCRdist pipeline. In a later analysis, each TCR beta chain was defined by its CDR3 amino acid sequence together with its V-gene family, and reads without a unique V-gene family were excluded. A later analysis removed several hundred highly shared, low-generation-probability nucleotide sequences to deal with suspected cross-contamination and a sequencing artifact. A later analysis calculated a clonal expansion index for each public chain from normalized within-repertoire ranks of inferred template counts. In a later analysis, generation probabilities were computed using a VDJ recombination model fitted to out-of-frame rearrangements, and the results were checked against IGoR. In a later analysis, TCR-TCR, TCR-HLA and TCR-CMV co-occurrence was scored with hypergeometric tests, and a repertoire-size bias correction was applied to TCR pairs. False discovery rates were estimated in a later analysis by permuting HLA or CMV assignments 20 times. In a later analysis, co-occurring TCRs were grouped using DBSCAN, and TCRdist sequence similarity was added for clustering within HLA-allele-positive subsets. Repertoires with fewer than 30,000 or more than 120,000 public chains were left out of co-occurrence clustering, as were about 5 repertoires with anomalous nucleotide sharing. Imported from immuneACCESS, the table was reduced by TCRdb to in-frame sequences with V and J called. These copies leave out some clones; in studies compared against another copy, an unresolved V gene accounts for under half, and the cause of the remainder is not known. Clonal size and the V and J genes are those of that table, whereas D and trimming came from the DNA. For this sample the table gives under 200,000 clones, of which around 83% were detected only once. The ten biggest clones cover 1.7% of the sample.

The source of the sample is a study of cytomegalovirus exposure and HLA in healthy donors (dated by TCRdb to the late 2010s). For context, the study as a whole: An earlier analysis of approximately 640 of the donors reported about 250 Gb of sequence data and some 120 million unique TCR beta sequences from 150 million to 200 million T cells. Genome-wide SNP genotypes for about 60% of the roughly 670 donors were used in a later genetic analysis, which treated that subset as a discovery cohort. An early release covering 550 to 700 HLA-typed donors comprised roughly 300 gigabases of sequencing data and 85 million to 100 million unique TCR sequences. Alongside the repertoire data, information on donor age, sex, ethnicity and CMV serostatus was compiled. To predict cytomegalovirus infection status, the study brought together high-throughput TCR immunosequencing, statistical association of individual TCRs with disease status, and machine learning. Both class I and class II loci were covered by HLA typing, at four-digit resolution. Roughly 5 DR-DQ haplotypes were treated as single units for association and clustering because of strong linkage in the cohort. Along with the roughly 610-subject first cohort, a separate validation cohort of over a hundred different subjects was used. An earlier analysis of 587 of the donors used high-throughput TCR beta sequencing to judge whether each TCR beta V gene segment behaved as functional or pseudogenic. Rather than drawing on any new phenotypic data, the later analysis identified candidate immune exposures from TCR beta sequences and the way those sequences occurred across donors. The study was designed to test whether signatures of past pathogen exposure could be identified by cataloging public T cell receptors. Among the roughly 400 genotyped donors, 81% belonged to the genetic ancestry cluster associated with self-reported Caucasian donors. A later analysis re-analyzed previously published TCR beta repertoires from roughly 630 donors and added high-resolution HLA genotyping to study TCR occurrence patterns. Across around 400 genotyped donors of the cohort, an average of roughly 250,000 unique TCR beta nucleotide sequences per donor were sequenced, and approximately 17% of those sequences were non-productive. Every discovery cohort repertoire had been produced on one sequencing platform. Using immunosequencing, the study profiled T cell repertoires from about 610 subjects and related those repertoires to cytomegalovirus serostatus. The number of donors typed differed by locus, with 629-630 for A, B, C, DRB1 and DQB1, roughly 550 for DQA1, over 600 for DPA1, and 472 for DPB1.

The paper as a whole reports these results and caveats: Linkage disequilibrium might explain the correlated functional status among segregating V segments, but an unknown experimental factor could not be excluded. A cluster of highly shared sequence variants was judged likely to represent a technical artifact of the sequencing pipeline. Cytomegalovirus status was reported to be diagnosed by the classifier with high specificity and sensitivity in both the original and validation cohorts. In vitro tests confirmed that a few of the cytomegalovirus-associated TCR beta chains recognize cytomegalovirus antigens. It was suggested by the authors that the approach could potentially be generalized to other disease states and immunological phenotypes. Only TCR beta chains were sequenced in this cohort, and the absence of alpha or paired-chain data limited detectable features. Because counts were too low, about 18 rarely observed V segments, including chromosome 9 orphons, were excluded from the earlier analysis of several hundred of the donors. Because some donors lacked HLA typing at each locus, the association tests relied only on the typed subset. In a later analysis, HLA-associated TCR beta chains were found to be more clonally expanded and to have lower generation probabilities than equally common non-associated chains. The only immune exposure information available for the cohort was CMV serostatus. In the study, approximately 160 TCR beta chains were listed as associated with cytomegalovirus. A later analysis reported that several top co-occurrence clusters appeared linked to parvovirus B19, influenza, CMV and Epstein-Barr virus. A later analysis found that most CMV-associated TCR beta chains appeared HLA-restricted, with HLA associations seemingly driven largely by CMV exposure. At a false discovery rate of 0.05, a later analysis linked some 17,000 TCR beta sequences to specific HLA alleles. When HLA alleles, especially DR and DQ, strongly co-occurred, attributing TCR associations to individual alleles was difficult. Most TCR sequences were observed very rarely across donors, whereas some public TCRs were present in many individuals. The presence/absence analyses assumed that sequencing depth was roughly uniform across donors, and that assumption may not be true. In a later genetic analysis, fewer N-insertions in productive TCRs were reported among donors in an Asian-associated ancestry cluster than the roughly 700-donor mean. Broadly in line with IMGT annotations, most TCR beta V segments showed up in productive rearrangements about 90% or about 30% of the time in an earlier analysis of some 590 of the donors. V-gene and J-gene trimming of TCR beta chains was associated with a missense DCLRE1C variant in a later genetic analysis, and the association was replicated in an independent cohort. A further reported finding was that TCR beta sequences accurately predicted the HLA-A and HLA-B alleles for most subjects in the first cohort. In a later analysis, the rate of TCR association differed among HLA loci, with DRB1 alleles having the most associated TCRs and HLA-C alleles having the fewest.

In total, roughly 670 healthy bone marrow donors made up the cohort. At the time of sampling, all cohort members were nominally healthy, though unrecorded immune exposures were likely present. The donor was CMV seronegative and was included in the group of 352 seronegative cohort members. A peripheral blood sample was collected from each donor, and TCR beta sequencing was performed on peripheral blood mononuclear cells. Genomic DNA extraction from the blood cell samples was performed with the Qiagen DNeasy Blood Extraction Kit. The sequence derives from a woman aged 18-29 years in good health and CMV-seronegative. Material for sequencing was PBMCs.

The nucleotides read TGTGCCAGCAGTCCAGGGACAGGCTCTGGGGCCAACGTCCTGACTTTC. It translates as CASSPGTGSGANVLTF. The rearranged segments are TRBV2 and TRBJ2-6; 8 bases in the middle match TRBD1. Counted from cysteine to phenylalanine, this CDR3 has 16 amino acids. Of the read, only the CDR3 DNA is kept; its 48 bases are in frame from base 1. For CDR1 and CDR2, the germline V gene lists SNHLY and FYNNEI. V and J are trimmed by 5 bases and 0 bases, and the gene matches miss 3 bases of the junction.